This TCR beta chain appears in the sequencing data of a study of cytomegalovirus exposure and HLA in healthy donors. Study findings and constraints: Among the sequence variants, a highly shared cluster was likely an artifact of sequencing. The listing of fewer than 200 TCR beta chains classed them as cytomegalovirus-associated. V- and J-gene trimming of TCR beta was linked (in a later analysis) to a missense DCLRE1C variant.

The germline V gene encodes CDR1 MNHEY and CDR2 SMNVEV (reference sequence). This CDR3 is 16 amino acids long. With 3 bases clipped from V and 2 bases from J, the junction kept 6 bases outside the gene matches. Amplification used 60 Vbeta primers and 13 Jbeta primers. Sequencing used immunoSEQ multiplex PCR; TCRdb keeps in-frame clones, though not all of them. This sample contains around 140,000 clones. Details on this clone: Its target is not known.

The chain carries TRBV27 and TRBJ2-3; 9 positions agree with TRBD1. The source is a woman aged 40 to 50 in good health and CMV-seronegative. Sequenced sample: PBMCs. CDR3 residues: CASSFLRTGATDTQYF. The CDR3 DNA reads as TGTGCCAGCAGTTTCCTTCGGACAGGGGCCACAGATACGCAGTATTTT.